Listed below are T cell receptor beta chains from one sample, sequenced in a study of metastatic and nonmetastatic thyroid tumors. MiXCR reprocessed the PCR reads for TCRdb. This sample has 70,000 or so clones, with around 14% found just once. The sample was blood. The receptors originated from a male donor with papillary thyroid cancer or a benign thyroid nodule (not recorded which). Some clones in this sample may be carry-over from other donors' samples. Both conserved end residues are trimmed from each CDR3.

TRBV2 | ASTLRGAGQGSYEQY
TRBV2 | ASRGQGIYGYT
TRBV6-2/TRBV6-3 | ASSHTGLATYNEQF
TRBV6-1 | ASSLQGAGGYT
TRBV7-2 | ASSLVTSWTETHY
TRBV28 | ASSLNRVNGYT
TRBV18 | ASSLTGGTQY
TRBV19 | ASSSSGNTEAF
TRBV28 | ASSFMSGGRDTDTQY
TRBV11-3 | ACSLGVGVDTEAF
TRBV7-3 | ASSLFDESEQF
TRBV6-1 | ASSPSGTWGNEQF
TRBV12-3/TRBV12-4 | ASSLAQVAGANEQF
TRBV6-1 | ASTPDSLGNQPQH
TRBV9 | ASSGTQGIRSPLH
TRBV11-3 | ASSPRAVNTGELF
TRBV7-2 | ASSSNPGASYDQY
TRBV5-6 | ASSLGSLNYGYT
TRBV12-3/TRBV12-4 | ASSGRALPEKLF
TRBV6-6 | ASSYRLAGYNEQF
TRBV6-1 | ASSRTSGRVDNEQF
TRBV10-2 | TSGRGREQY
TRBV28 | ASSLSQGSSYNEQF
TRBV19 | ASSIEATGPTF
TRBV28 | ASSPTGTPREKLF
TRBV6-2/TRBV6-3 | ASSYSASGVGVETQY
TRBV10-3 | AISDSKGERSIQY
TRBV3-1 | ASSQGVSGRGAKNIQY
TRBV18 | ASSPPADNSPLH
TRBV10-1 | ASSESSREYTDTQY
TRBV29-1 | SVAGDRVDEQF
TRBV27 | ASRSPGFRSPLH
TRBV6-2/TRBV6-3 | ASSYGSWEETQY
TRBV7-2 | ASSERLVGEQY
TRBV6-1 | ASSVPVSGSWNNEQF
TRBV3-1 | ASSLLSQGAAEAF
TRBV28 | ASSKAARGRTVDADTQY
TRBV20-1 | SARTVRVETQY
TRBV20-1 | SAREVPGITEAF
TRBV5-1 | ASSLAPGRSYNEQF
TRBV20-1 | SATSSGSFYNEQF
TRBV7-9 | ASSLAGQGSGYT
TRBV30 | AWVRGLAGQETQY
TRBV28 | ASSLLDRGYEQY
TRBV28 | ASSRSGGPETQY
TRBV18 | ASSPTQRADTQY